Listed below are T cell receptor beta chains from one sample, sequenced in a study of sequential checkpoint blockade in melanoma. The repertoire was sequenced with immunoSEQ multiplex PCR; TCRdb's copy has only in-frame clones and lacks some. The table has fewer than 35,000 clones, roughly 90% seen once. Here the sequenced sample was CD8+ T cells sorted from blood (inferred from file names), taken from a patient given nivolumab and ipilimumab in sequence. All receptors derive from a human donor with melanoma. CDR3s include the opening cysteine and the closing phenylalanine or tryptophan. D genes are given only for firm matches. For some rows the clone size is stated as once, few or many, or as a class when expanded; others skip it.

cdr3_aa: CASSVASYSNNEQFF
cdr3_nt: TGTGCCAGCAGCGTAGCCTCGTACAGCAACAATGAGCAGTTCTTC
j_call: TRBJ2-1
v_call: TRBV9
d_call: NA
clone_size: NA

cdr3_aa: CSALRGMNTEAFF
cdr3_nt: TGCAGCGCCCTCAGGGGGATGAACACTGAAGCTTTCTTT
j_call: TRBJ1-1
v_call: TRBV29-1
d_call: TRBD1
clone_size: NA

cdr3_aa: CASSYSRFLGYTF
cdr3_nt: TGTGCCAGCAGTTACTCTCGGTTTCTCGGCTACACCTTC
j_call: TRBJ1-2
v_call: TRBV6-5
d_call: NA
clone_size: NA

cdr3_aa: CASSFQGGNYGYTF
cdr3_nt: TGTGCCAGCAGCTTTCAGGGGGGTAACTATGGCTACACCTTC
j_call: TRBJ1-2
v_call: TRBV5-4
d_call: TRBD1
clone_size: NA

cdr3_aa: CARNTGEYSNQPQHF
cdr3_nt: TGTGCCAGAAACACAGGGGAGTATAGCAATCAGCCCCAGCATTTT
j_call: TRBJ1-5
v_call: TRBV6-5
d_call: TRBD1
clone_size: NA

cdr3_aa: CASSLARVEKLFF
cdr3_nt: TGTGCCAGCAGCTTGGCGCGGGTCGAAAAACTGTTTTTT
j_call: TRBJ1-4
v_call: TRBV5-6
d_call: NA
clone_size: once

cdr3_aa: CASSELGTGAPNEQFF
cdr3_nt: TGTGCCAGCAGTGAATTGGGGACAGGGGCTCCCAATGAGCAGTTCTTC
j_call: TRBJ2-1
v_call: TRBV25-1
d_call: TRBD1
clone_size: NA

cdr3_aa: CASIPQGSYEQYF
cdr3_nt: TGTGCCAGCATTCCGCAGGGGAGCTACGAGCAGTACTTC
j_call: TRBJ2-7
v_call: TRBV7-9
d_call: NA
clone_size: NA

cdr3_aa: CASSPGFNEQFF
cdr3_nt: TGTGCCAGCAGCCCAGGGTTCAATGAGCAGTTCTTC
j_call: TRBJ2-1
v_call: TRBV11-2
d_call: NA
clone_size: NA

cdr3_aa: CATSIGGETQYF
cdr3_nt: TGTGCCACCAGCATCGGAGGGGAGACCCAGTACTTC
j_call: TRBJ2-5
v_call: TRBV15
d_call: NA
clone_size: once

cdr3_aa: CASSVGPFRTSTDTQYF
cdr3_nt: TGTGCCAGCAGCGTAGGTCCGTTTCGTACTAGCACAGATACGCAGTATTTT
j_call: TRBJ2-3
v_call: TRBV9
d_call: NA
clone_size: NA

cdr3_aa: CASSGQGYYGYTF
cdr3_nt: TGTGCCAGCAGTGGACAGGGGTACTATGGCTACACCTTC
j_call: TRBJ1-2
v_call: TRBV25-1
d_call: TRBD1
clone_size: NA

cdr3_aa: CAISRDRGLQETQYF
cdr3_nt: TGTGCCATCAGCCGGGACAGGGGGCTCCAAGAGACCCAGTACTTC
j_call: TRBJ2-5
v_call: TRBV10-3
d_call: TRBD1
clone_size: NA

cdr3_aa: CASSLASGGVTDTQYF
cdr3_nt: TGTGCCAGCAGCTTAGCTAGCGGGGGAGTCACAGATACGCAGTATTTT
j_call: TRBJ2-3
v_call: TRBV11-2
d_call: TRBD2
clone_size: NA

cdr3_aa: CASSLIGDGAEQYF
cdr3_nt: TGTGCCAGCAGTTTGATAGGGGATGGGGCCGAGCAGTACTTC
j_call: TRBJ2-7
v_call: TRBV28
d_call: NA
clone_size: NA

cdr3_aa: CASSLATLDEQFF
cdr3_nt: TGTGCCAGCAGCTTAGCTACTTTGGATGAGCAGTTCTTC
j_call: TRBJ2-1
v_call: TRBV7-2
d_call: NA
clone_size: NA

cdr3_aa: CASSYSGEETQYF
cdr3_nt: TGTGCCAGCAGCTACAGCGGGGAAGAGACCCAGTACTTC
j_call: TRBJ2-5
v_call: TRBV6-5
d_call: TRBD2
clone_size: NA

cdr3_aa: CASSKEHDSNQPQHF
cdr3_nt: TGTGCCAGCAGCAAAGAGCACGATAGCAATCAGCCCCAGCATTTT
j_call: TRBJ1-5
v_call: TRBV21-1
d_call: NA
clone_size: NA

cdr3_aa: CASSAGHGLWPQHF
cdr3_nt: TGTGCCAGCAGTGCCGGACACGGGCTGTGGCCCCAGCATTTT
j_call: TRBJ1-5
v_call: TRBV6-1
d_call: NA
clone_size: once

cdr3_aa: CASSLALGTSGSNEQYF
cdr3_nt: TGTGCCAGCAGCTTAGCGCTGGGTACCAGCGGGAGCAACGAGCAGTACTTC
j_call: TRBJ2-7
v_call: TRBV7-8
d_call: TRBD2
clone_size: few

cdr3_aa: CASSLDRFYGYTF
cdr3_nt: TGTGCCAGCAGCTTAGACAGATTCTATGGCTACACCTTC
j_call: TRBJ1-2
v_call: TRBV7-2
d_call: NA
clone_size: NA

cdr3_aa: CASRPTGGKETQYF
cdr3_nt: TGTGCCAGCAGGCCTACAGGGGGCAAAGAGACCCAGTACTTC
j_call: TRBJ2-5
v_call: TRBV6-5
d_call: TRBD1
clone_size: NA

cdr3_aa: CASASPGEGETQYF
cdr3_nt: TGTGCCAGCGCCAGCCCGGGGGAGGGAGAGACCCAGTACTTC
j_call: TRBJ2-5
v_call: TRBV13
d_call: TRBD2
clone_size: NA

cdr3_aa: CASSLGARSRYF
cdr3_nt: TGTGCCAGCAGCTTAGGAGCTAGGTCACGGTACTTC
j_call: TRBJ2-5
v_call: TRBV5-6
d_call: NA
clone_size: NA

cdr3_aa: CASSDRKGTNTEAFF
cdr3_nt: TGTGCCAGCAGTGATCGAAAAGGGACAAACACTGAAGCTTTCTTT
j_call: TRBJ1-1
v_call: TRBV2
d_call: NA
clone_size: NA

cdr3_aa: CASSPSRGGKETQYF
cdr3_nt: TGTGCCAGCAGCCCGTCGAGGGGGGGAAAAGAGACCCAGTACTTC
j_call: TRBJ2-5
v_call: TRBV28
d_call: NA
clone_size: NA

cdr3_aa: CASSFPFFTEAFF
cdr3_nt: TGTGCCAGTAGTTTCCCCTTCTTCACTGAAGCTTTCTTT
j_call: TRBJ1-1
v_call: TRBV19
d_call: NA
clone_size: once

cdr3_aa: CASSSLAPLGELFF
cdr3_nt: TGTGCCAGCAGCTCCCTAGCGCCTCTCGGGGAGCTGTTTTTT
j_call: TRBJ2-2
v_call: TRBV7-2
d_call: NA
clone_size: NA

cdr3_aa: CASSSGLVYEQYF
cdr3_nt: TGTGCCAGCAGTTCGGGACTCGTCTACGAGCAGTACTTC
j_call: TRBJ2-7
v_call: TRBV6-5
d_call: NA
clone_size: NA

cdr3_aa: CASSLSTGGRGPSEQYF
cdr3_nt: TGTGCCAGCAGTTTATCTACGGGGGGGCGCGGACCCTCCGAGCAGTACTTC
j_call: TRBJ2-7
v_call: TRBV27
d_call: TRBD2
clone_size: NA

cdr3_aa: CAIRPGLDYNEQFF
cdr3_nt: TGTGCCATCAGACCGGGACTGGATTACAATGAGCAGTTCTTC
j_call: TRBJ2-1
v_call: TRBV10-3
d_call: NA
clone_size: NA

cdr3_aa: CASSLEFSGNEQFF
cdr3_nt: TGCGCCAGCAGCTTGGAGTTTTCAGGTAATGAGCAGTTCTTC
j_call: TRBJ2-1
v_call: TRBV5-1
d_call: NA
clone_size: NA

cdr3_aa: CASSLRIQGTGELFF
cdr3_nt: TGTGCCAGCAGTCTACGTATACAGGGAACCGGGGAGCTGTTTTTT
j_call: TRBJ2-2
v_call: TRBV27
d_call: NA
clone_size: few

cdr3_aa: CASSFPTGGNTEAFF
cdr3_nt: TGTGCCAGCAGTTTCCCGACAGGGGGCAATACTGAAGCTTTCTTT
j_call: TRBJ1-1
v_call: TRBV28
d_call: TRBD1
clone_size: NA

cdr3_aa: CASSLQGSNTEAFF
cdr3_nt: TGCGCCAGCAGTCTACAGGGCAGTAACACTGAAGCTTTCTTT
j_call: TRBJ1-1
v_call: TRBV4-1
d_call: NA
clone_size: NA

cdr3_aa: CASSTYSGIHYEQYF
cdr3_nt: TGTGCCAGCAGCACTTACTCCGGGATCCATTACGAGCAGTACTTC
j_call: TRBJ2-7
v_call: TRBV5-8
d_call: NA
clone_size: NA

cdr3_aa: CASSSLRTIGAPQHF
cdr3_nt: TGTGCCAGCAGTTCCCTGAGGACTATAGGTGCGCCCCAGCATTTT
j_call: TRBJ1-5
v_call: TRBV28
d_call: NA
clone_size: NA

cdr3_aa: CASSLDPLVYGFGNTIYF
cdr3_nt: TGTGCCAGCAGCTTAGACCCACTGGTTTATGGTTTTGGAAACACCATATATTTT
j_call: TRBJ1-3
v_call: TRBV7-2
d_call: NA
clone_size: NA

cdr3_aa: CASSPLGQGDTQYF
cdr3_nt: TGTGCCAGCAGCCCTCTCGGACAGGGGGATACGCAGTATTTT
j_call: TRBJ2-3
v_call: TRBV5-8
d_call: TRBD1
clone_size: NA

cdr3_aa: CASRTGRRPGANVLTF
cdr3_nt: TGTGCCAGCAGGACAGGGAGAAGGCCTGGGGCCAACGTCCTGACTTTC
j_call: TRBJ2-6
v_call: TRBV21-1
d_call: NA
clone_size: few

cdr3_aa: CASSGLRGGGADNEQFF
cdr3_nt: TGCGCCAGCAGTGGCCTCCGCGGCGGGGGGGCTGACAATGAGCAGTTCTTC
j_call: TRBJ2-1
v_call: TRBV10-1
d_call: TRBD2
clone_size: NA